This is a list of T cell receptor beta chains from one sample in a study of vaccination and CD4 T cells after COVID-19. TCRdb fed the PCR reads into MiXCR, producing one record per CDR3 protein. The sample includes 11,000 to 15,000 distinct CDR3 sequences, roughly 50% of them seen just once. For these TCRs, the target antigens are not known. The source material was CD4+ T cells from blood, cultured in vitro. Source of these receptors: a human donor who had recovered from COVID-19. Both conserved end residues are part of each CDR3. Each record gives: J gene, clone size, D gene, V gene, CDR3 DNA, CDR3 protein. The D gene is left open where the match is weak. Not every row has a clone size; where given, it reads once, few, many or a size class.

>TRBJ1-1|NA|TRBD1|TRBV27
TGTGCCACCTATCCTGTTGACAGGGGCACTGAAGCTTTCTTT
CATYPVDRGTEAFF
>TRBJ1-2|NA|NA|TRBV19
TGTGCCAGTAGTATCGAGGACGGGGGCGGAGGCTACACCTTC
CASSIEDGGGGYTF
>TRBJ2-3|few|NA|TRBV20-1
TGCAGTGCTAGAGTTTTTGGGCCTAGCACAGATACGCAGTATTTT
CSARVFGPSTDTQYF
>TRBJ1-1|few|TRBD1|TRBV6-1
TGTGCCAGCAGTGCCTATGTATTCCGGGACAGGGGGCGCACTGAAGCTTTCTTT
CASSAYVFRDRGRTEAFF
>TRBJ2-3|NA|NA|TRBV6-1
TGTGCCAGCAGTGGGGGAGGCGGAGGGGGGACAGATACGCAGTATTTT
CASSGGGGGGTDTQYF
>TRBJ1-1|NA|NA|TRBV10-3
TGTGCCATCAGACCATCGGGGGTGAACACTGAAGCTTTCTTT
CAIRPSGVNTEAFF
>TRBJ1-5|NA|NA|TRBV30
TGTGCCTGGAGTGTACTCACCAGCAATCAGCCCCAGCATTTT
CAWSVLTSNQPQHF
>TRBJ2-7|NA|TRBD2|TRBV12-3/TRBV12-4
TGTGCCAGCAGTTTAGGGCTAGCGGGAGGGGACGAGCAGTACTTC
CASSLGLAGGDEQYF
>TRBJ1-5|NA|NA|TRBV19
TGTGCCAGTAGCCCCCCCGGGGGGTGGCGCAATCAGCCCCAGCATTTT
CASSPPGGWRNQPQHF
>TRBJ1-6|few|TRBD1|TRBV27
TGTGCCAGCAGTTTAATCGGGACAGGGTTCTTAAGATCACCCCTCCACTTT
CASSLIGTGFLRSPLHF
>TRBJ2-1|NA|NA|TRBV6-2/TRBV6-3
TGTGCCAGCAGTAGTTTAACAAATGAGCAGTTCTTC
CASSSLTNEQFF
>TRBJ1-6|few|NA|TRBV27
TGTGCCAGCAGTTCTCCGGGGGCACTCTCACCCCTCCACTTT
CASSSPGALSPLHF
>TRBJ2-7|NA|TRBD2|TRBV20-1
TGCAGTGCTAGCTCCCAGTTAGCGGGAGTCGGATACGAGCAGTACTTC
CSASSQLAGVGYEQYF
>TRBJ1-1|NA|NA|TRBV27
TGTGCCAGCAGTTTATCGTTGGGTACTGAAGCTTTCTTT
CASSLSLGTEAFF
>TRBJ1-1|few|NA|TRBV7-3
TGTGCCAGCAGCTTCGGGTCTCGGGACACTGAAGCTTTCTTT
CASSFGSRDTEAFF
>TRBJ2-3|NA|TRBD2|TRBV7-3
TGTGCCAGCAGTACTAGAGCGGGAGGTGAAGATACGCAGTATTTT
CASSTRAGGEDTQYF
>TRBJ1-6|medium-sized|NA|TRBV7-9
TGTGCCAGCAGCCCAGGTAGGGGTGACAGGAGCCGTTCACCCCTCCACTTT
CASSPGRGDRSRSPLHF
>TRBJ2-5|NA|NA|TRBV7-9
TGTGCCAGCAGCTTCCGCGCTGGAGAGACCCAGTACTTC
CASSFRAGETQYF
>TRBJ2-7|few|TRBD1|TRBV7-2
TGTGCCAGCAGCTCCCTCAGACAGGGATGGAACGAGCAGTACTTC
CASSSLRQGWNEQYF
>TRBJ2-7|NA|NA|TRBV7-9
TGTGCCAGCAGCTTCAACAGGGATACATACGAGCAGTACTTC
CASSFNRDTYEQYF
>TRBJ1-1|few|TRBD1|TRBV20-1
TGCAGTGCCCCTCCGCCGGGACAGCTGAACACTGAAGCTTTCTTT
CSAPPPGQLNTEAFF
>TRBJ2-5|NA|TRBD1|TRBV2
TGTGCCAGCGACAGGGGGCGAGGAGAGACCCAGTACTTC
CASDRGRGETQYF
>TRBJ1-1|NA|NA|TRBV7-4
TGTGCCAGCAGCTCGGGCGAGGCGGCTTTCTTT
CASSSGEAAFF
>TRBJ1-2|few|TRBD1|TRBV19
TGTGCCAGTAGTAGAGCAAAAACAGGGGGCTCCTCTGTAGGCTACACCTTC
CASSRAKTGGSSVGYTF
>TRBJ2-2|NA|TRBD2|TRBV7-9
TGTGCCAGCAGCTTGGGGACTAGCCCTAACACCGGGGAGCTGTTTTTT
CASSLGTSPNTGELFF
>TRBJ1-6|NA|NA|TRBV5-1
TGCGCCAGCAAGGGAGTCGGGGGGAATTCACCCCTCCACTTT
CASKGVGGNSPLHF
>TRBJ2-5|NA|NA|TRBV9
TGTGCCAGCAGCCCAACCGGACAGCCCCAAGAGACCCAGTACTTC
CASSPTGQPQETQYF
>TRBJ1-2|NA|NA|TRBV7-2
TGTGCCAGCAGCTTAGACGGTGGGCGGTATGGCTACACCTTC
CASSLDGGRYGYTF
>TRBJ2-3|NA|TRBD2|TRBV20-1
TGCAGTGTCGAGGTAGCGGGAGGCCCAGATACGCAGTATTTT
CSVEVAGGPDTQYF
>TRBJ2-5|NA|NA|TRBV5-1
TGCGCCAGCAGCTTGGGTAGTATGCGGGAGACCCAGTACTTC
CASSLGSMRETQYF
>TRBJ2-3|NA|NA|TRBV20-1
TGCAGTGAGAGAGGTCACTTACAAGATACGCAGTATTTT
CSERGHLQDTQYF
>TRBJ1-5|few|NA|TRBV20-1
TGCAGTGCTAGCCCGGGGAGGAGGCACCAGCCCCAGCATTTT
CSASPGRRHQPQHF
>TRBJ1-1|NA|NA|TRBV5-1
TGCGCCAGCACTGCGGACACTGAAGCTTTCTTT
CASTADTEAFF
>TRBJ1-1|NA|TRBD1|TRBV18
TGTGCCAGCTCACCACAAGGGGGCCTGAACACTGAAGCTTTCTTT
CASSPQGGLNTEAFF
>TRBJ2-2|once|TRBD2|TRBV7-3
TGTGCCAGCAGCTCGAGAGCGGGAGTAACCGGGGAGCTGTTTTTT
CASSSRAGVTGELFF
>TRBJ1-1|NA|NA|TRBV18
TGTGCCAGCTCACCAGAGAACAGGTTGAACACTGAAGCTTTCTTT
CASSPENRLNTEAFF
>TRBJ1-5|few|NA|TRBV2
TGTGCCAGCAAAGGGGGGGGACATAGCAATCAGCCCCAGCATTTT
CASKGGGHSNQPQHF
>TRBJ2-5|NA|TRBD1|TRBV20-1
TGCAGTGCCGCCAGGGGGCCAAAAGAGACCCAGTACTTC
CSAARGPKETQYF
>TRBJ2-2|NA|NA|TRBV19
TGTGCCAGTACAGGGCTGTACACCGGGGAGCTGTTTTTT
CASTGLYTGELFF
>TRBJ2-5|few|NA|TRBV20-1
TGCAGTGCCGAGGCCGCCATGGAGACCCAGTACTTC
CSAEAAMETQYF